This T cell receptor beta chain was recovered during a study of tumor-infiltrating lymphocytes in primary liver carcinoma. On the study more broadly: Treatment of the patients' primary liver carcinoma consisted of surgical resection. Whole-study findings and limits: Tumor-adjacent and tumor-blood pairs overlapped less than tumor region pairs did.

This CDR3 has 14 residues. The germline V gene has CDR1 SGHNT and CDR2 YENEEA. A constant-region primer served to make TCR beta cDNA from approximately 490 ng total RNA. It was through three nested multiplex PCR rounds of slightly modified ARM-PCR that TCR beta libraries arose. The first two PCR rounds used TRBV1-TRBV30 primers with a Cbeta primer, approximately 9 cycles each. TCRdb reanalysed the multiplex PCR reads using MiXCR and keeps one entry per CDR3 protein. Among about 200,000 distinct CDR3 sequences, roughly 61% were seen once, and the ten largest hold roughly 6.4%. A word on this clonotype: Antigen unknown. One end of the junction does not line up with germline, which may come from a read error.

The authors took blood RNA from unsorted whole blood and also extracted germline DNA. The patients lived with chronic HBV infection and had not yet received any treatment. Preoperatively, about 3.6 milliliters of peripheral blood were collected. The clonotype was recovered from an older woman with primary liver carcinoma and hepatitis B virus infection. The material sequenced was peripheral blood. The genes are TRBV11-3 and TRBJ1-1; no clear D. The CDR3: CVSSSDPMNTEAFF. The CDR3 nucleotides are TGTGTCAGCAGCTCCGATCCGATGAACACTGAAGCTTTCTTT.